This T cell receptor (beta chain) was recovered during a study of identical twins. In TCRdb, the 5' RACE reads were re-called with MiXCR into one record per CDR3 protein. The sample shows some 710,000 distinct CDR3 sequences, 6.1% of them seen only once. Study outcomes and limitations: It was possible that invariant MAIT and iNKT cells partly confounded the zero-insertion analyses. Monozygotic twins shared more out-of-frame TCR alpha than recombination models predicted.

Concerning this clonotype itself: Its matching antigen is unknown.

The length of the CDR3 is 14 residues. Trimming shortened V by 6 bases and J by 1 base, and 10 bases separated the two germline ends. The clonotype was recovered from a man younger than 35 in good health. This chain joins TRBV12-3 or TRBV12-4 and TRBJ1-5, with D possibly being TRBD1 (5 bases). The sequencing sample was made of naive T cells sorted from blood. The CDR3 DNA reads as TGTGCCAGCAGCGTGGGGGACAGCAATCAGCCCCAGCATTTT. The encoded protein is CASSVGDSNQPQHF.